This note documents a single T cell receptor beta chain sequence. V shed 0 bases and J shed 6 bases, with 7 bases lying between them. The CDR3 spans 13 residues. Germline V lookup: CDR1 SGDLS, CDR2 YYNGEE. These data come from a study of blood T cell repertoires in COVID-19. Turning to the study itself: Samples came from the United States, Italy and Spain, spanning acute and convalescent COVID-19. PBMCs, B-cell-depleted T cells, or T cells provided the cDNA or gDNA that made up the material.

The authors' processing: For nucleated cells, counts were estimated from reference gene primer amplification. Sequencing was performed with immunoSEQ multiplex PCR; in TCRdb, only in-frame clones are kept and a portion is missing. The V and J calls and the clone size are those of that table, but D and trimming were determined from the DNA. The sample includes around 81,000 clones, more than 75% seen only once; the top ten take approximately 1.8%. The sequencing sample was made of peripheral blood. The TCR was taken from a woman aged 55-70 years with acute or convalescent COVID-19. The gene calls are TRBV9 and TRBJ2-1; D uncertain. The CDR3 loop is CASSVGSPNEQFF. The CDR3 DNA is TGTGCCAGCAGCGTAGGTTCTCCCAATGAGCAGTTCTTC.